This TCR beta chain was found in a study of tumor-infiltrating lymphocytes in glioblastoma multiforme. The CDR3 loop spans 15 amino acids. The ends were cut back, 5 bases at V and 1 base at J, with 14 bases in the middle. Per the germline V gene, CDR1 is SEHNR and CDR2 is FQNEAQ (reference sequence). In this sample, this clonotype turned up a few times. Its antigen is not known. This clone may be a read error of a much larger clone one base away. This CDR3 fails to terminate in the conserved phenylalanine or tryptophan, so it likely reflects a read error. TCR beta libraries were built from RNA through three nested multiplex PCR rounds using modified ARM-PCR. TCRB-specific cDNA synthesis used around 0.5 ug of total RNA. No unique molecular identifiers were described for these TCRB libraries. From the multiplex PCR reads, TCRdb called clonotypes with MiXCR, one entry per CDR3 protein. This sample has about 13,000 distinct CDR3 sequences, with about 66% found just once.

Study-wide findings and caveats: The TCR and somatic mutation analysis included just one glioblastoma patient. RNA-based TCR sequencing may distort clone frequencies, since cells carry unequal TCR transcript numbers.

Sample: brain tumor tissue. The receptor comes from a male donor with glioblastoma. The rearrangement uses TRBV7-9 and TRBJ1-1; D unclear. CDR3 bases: TGTGCCAGCAGCCCAAGACACTTACCGAACACTGAAGCTTTCCTT. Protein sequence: CASSPRHLPNTEAFL.